This T cell receptor beta chain comes out of a study of TIL therapy for anti-PD-1-resistant metastatic lung cancer. On the study more broadly: Several tumors were EGFR-mutant and two were ALK-rearranged.

The CDR3 is made up of 18 amino acids. Time point indicated: pre-treatment sample, taken before nivolumab and TIL therapy. The immunoSEQ assay was v3. Sequenced by immunoSEQ multiplex PCR; TCRdb stores in-frame clones only, minus some. This sample yields roughly 58,000 clones, of which roughly four fifths are seen a single time; just under 3% belongs to the top ten. The starting material was blood, obtained at baseline. The sequence derives from a person aged 25-80 years with non-small cell lung cancer. This chain connects TRBV21-1 to TRBJ2-2; TRBD2 is taken as the D call from the table, unchecked against the DNA. TRBV21-1 is classified as a pseudogene. The DNA of the CDR3 is TGTGCCAGCAGCAAAACCCCATCTAGCGGGGAGAACACCGGGGAGCTGTTTTTT. Its protein is CASSKTPSSGENTGELFF.